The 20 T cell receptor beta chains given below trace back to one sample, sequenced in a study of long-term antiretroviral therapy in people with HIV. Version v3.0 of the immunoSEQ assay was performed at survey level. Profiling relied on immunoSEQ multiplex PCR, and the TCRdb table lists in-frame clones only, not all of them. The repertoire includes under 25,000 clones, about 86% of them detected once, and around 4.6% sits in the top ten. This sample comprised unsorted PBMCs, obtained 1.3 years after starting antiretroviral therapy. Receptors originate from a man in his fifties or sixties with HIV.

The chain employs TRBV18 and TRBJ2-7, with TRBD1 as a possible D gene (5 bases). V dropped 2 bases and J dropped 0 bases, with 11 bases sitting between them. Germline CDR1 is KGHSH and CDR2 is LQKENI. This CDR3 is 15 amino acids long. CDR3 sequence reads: CASSPFGAVSYEQYF. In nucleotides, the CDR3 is TGTGCCAGCTCACCATTTGGGGCAGTCTCCTACGAGCAGTACTTC.

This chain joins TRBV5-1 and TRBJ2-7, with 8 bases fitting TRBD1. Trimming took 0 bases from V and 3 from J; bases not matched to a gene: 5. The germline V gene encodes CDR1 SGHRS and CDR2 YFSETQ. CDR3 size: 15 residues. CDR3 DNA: TGCGCCAGCAGCTTGGTGGCAGGGGGCAACTACGAGCAGTACTTC. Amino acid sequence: CASSLVAGGNYEQYF.

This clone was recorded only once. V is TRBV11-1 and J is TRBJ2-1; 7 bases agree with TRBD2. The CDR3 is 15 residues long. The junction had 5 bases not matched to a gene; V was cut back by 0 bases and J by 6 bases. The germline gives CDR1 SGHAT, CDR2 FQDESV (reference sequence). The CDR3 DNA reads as TGTGCCAGCAGCTTAGCCACGGGGGAGGGCAATGAGCAGTTCTTC. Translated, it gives CASSLATGEGNEQFF.

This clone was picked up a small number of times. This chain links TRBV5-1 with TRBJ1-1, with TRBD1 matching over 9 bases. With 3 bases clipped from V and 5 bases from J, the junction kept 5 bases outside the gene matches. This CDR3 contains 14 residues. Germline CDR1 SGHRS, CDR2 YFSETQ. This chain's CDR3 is CASSWGQGKTEAFF. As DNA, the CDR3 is TGCGCCAGCAGCTGGGGACAGGGAAAGACTGAAGCTTTCTTT.

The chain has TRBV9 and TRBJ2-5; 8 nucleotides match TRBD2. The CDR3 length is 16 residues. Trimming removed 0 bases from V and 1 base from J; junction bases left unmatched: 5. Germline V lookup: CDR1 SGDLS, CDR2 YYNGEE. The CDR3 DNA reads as TGTGCCAGCAGCGTAGCTGCGGGGGGACGCCAAGAGACCCAGTACTTC. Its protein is CASSVAAGGRQETQYF.

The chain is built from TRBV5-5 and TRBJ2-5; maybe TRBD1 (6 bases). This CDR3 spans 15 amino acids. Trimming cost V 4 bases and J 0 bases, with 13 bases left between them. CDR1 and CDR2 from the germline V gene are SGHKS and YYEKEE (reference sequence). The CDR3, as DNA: TGTGCCAGCAGCCACGGGACATGGGACCAAGAGACCCAGTACTTC. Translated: CASSHGTWDQETQYF.

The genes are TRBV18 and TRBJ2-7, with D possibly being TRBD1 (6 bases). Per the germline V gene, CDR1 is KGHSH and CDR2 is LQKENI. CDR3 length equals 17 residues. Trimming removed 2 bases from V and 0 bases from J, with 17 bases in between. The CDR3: CASSPTGHSPFSYEQYF. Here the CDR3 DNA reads TGTGCCAGCTCACCAACAGGGCACTCCCCCTTCTCCTACGAGCAGTACTTC.

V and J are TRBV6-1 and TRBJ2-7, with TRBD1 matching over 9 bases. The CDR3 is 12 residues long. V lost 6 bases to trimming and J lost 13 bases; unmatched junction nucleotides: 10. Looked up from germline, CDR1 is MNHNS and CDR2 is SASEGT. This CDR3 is CASRHSRDRDYF. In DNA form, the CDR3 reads TGTGCCAGCAGGCACTCCCGGGACAGGGATTACTTC.

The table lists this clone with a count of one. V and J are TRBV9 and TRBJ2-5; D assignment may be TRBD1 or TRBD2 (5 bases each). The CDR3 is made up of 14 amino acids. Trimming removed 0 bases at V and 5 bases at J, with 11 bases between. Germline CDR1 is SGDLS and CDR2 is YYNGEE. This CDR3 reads CASSVVGGTETQYF. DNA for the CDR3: TGTGCCAGCAGCGTAGTAGGTGGGACGGAGACCCAGTACTTC.

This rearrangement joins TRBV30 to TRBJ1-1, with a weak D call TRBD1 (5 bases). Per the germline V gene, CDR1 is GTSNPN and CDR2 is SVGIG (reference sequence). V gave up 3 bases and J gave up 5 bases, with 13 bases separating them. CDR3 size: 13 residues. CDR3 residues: CAWSISGGTEAFF. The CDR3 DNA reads TGTGCCTGGAGCATTTCCGGGGGTACTGAAGCTTTCTTT.

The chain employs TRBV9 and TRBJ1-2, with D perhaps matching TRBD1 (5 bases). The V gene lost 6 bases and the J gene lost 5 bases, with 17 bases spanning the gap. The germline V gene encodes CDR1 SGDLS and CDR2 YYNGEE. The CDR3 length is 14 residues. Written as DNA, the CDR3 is TGTGCCAGCAACCCGGGGACGGCCTATTATGGCTACACCTTC. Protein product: CASNPGTAYYGYTF.

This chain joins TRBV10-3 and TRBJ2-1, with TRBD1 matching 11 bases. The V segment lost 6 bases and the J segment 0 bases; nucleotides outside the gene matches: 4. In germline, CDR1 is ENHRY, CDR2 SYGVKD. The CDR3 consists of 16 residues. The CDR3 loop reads CAIRGQGGSSYNEQFF. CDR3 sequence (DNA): TGTGCCATCAGGGGACAGGGGGGAAGCTCCTACAATGAGCAGTTCTTC.

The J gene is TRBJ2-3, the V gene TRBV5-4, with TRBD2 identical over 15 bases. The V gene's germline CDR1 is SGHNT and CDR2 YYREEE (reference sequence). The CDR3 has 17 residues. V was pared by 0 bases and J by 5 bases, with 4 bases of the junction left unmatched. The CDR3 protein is CASSLGTSGGEEDTQYF. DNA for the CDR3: TGTGCCAGCAGCTTGGGGACTAGCGGGGGGGAAGAAGATACGCAGTATTTT. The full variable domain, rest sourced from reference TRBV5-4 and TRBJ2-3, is ETGVTQSPTHLIKTRGQQVTLRCSSQSGHNTVSWYQQALGQGPQFIFQYYREEENGRGNFPPRFSGLQFPNYSSELNVNALELDDSALYLCASSLGTSGGEEDTQYFGPGTRLTVL.

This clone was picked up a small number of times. CDR3 residues: CASSLMGADEKLFF. In DNA, the CDR3 is TGTGCCAGCAGCTTAATGGGGGCTGATGAAAAACTGTTTTTT. The rearrangement joins TRBV7-8 to TRBJ1-4; tentative D call: TRBD1 (6 bases). V lost 2 bases, J lost 6 bases, and 10 bases lay in between. The CDR3 loop spans 14 amino acids. The germline V gene encodes CDR1 SGHVS and CDR2 FQNEAQ. The full variable domain, completed using reference TRBV7-8 and TRBJ1-4, is GAGVSQSPRYKVAKRGQDVALRCDPISGHVSLFWYQQALGQGPEFLTYFQNEAQLDKSGLPSDRFFAERPEGSVSTLKIQRTQQEDSAVYLCASSLMGADEKLFFGSGTQLSVL.

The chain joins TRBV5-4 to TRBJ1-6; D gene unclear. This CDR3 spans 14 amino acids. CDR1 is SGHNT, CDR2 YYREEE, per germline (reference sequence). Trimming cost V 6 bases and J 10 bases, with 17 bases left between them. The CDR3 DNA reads TGTGCCAGCAACTCCGAAAAATCATCATCACCCCTCCACTTT. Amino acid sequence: CASNSEKSSSPLHF.

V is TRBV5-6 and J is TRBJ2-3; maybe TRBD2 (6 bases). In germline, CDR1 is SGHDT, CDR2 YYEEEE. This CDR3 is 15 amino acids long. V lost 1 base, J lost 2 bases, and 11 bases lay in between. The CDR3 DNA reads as TGTGCCAGCAGCTTGCGACTAGTCGTCACAGATACGCAGTATTTT. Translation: CASSLRLVVTDTQYF.

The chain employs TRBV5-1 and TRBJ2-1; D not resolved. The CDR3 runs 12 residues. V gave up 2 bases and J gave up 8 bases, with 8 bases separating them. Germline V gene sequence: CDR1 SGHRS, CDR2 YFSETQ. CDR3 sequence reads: CASSFPEDEQFF. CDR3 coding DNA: TGCGCCAGCAGCTTTCCCGAGGATGAGCAGTTCTTC. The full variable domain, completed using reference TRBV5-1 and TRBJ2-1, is KAGVTQTPRYLIKTRGQQVTLSCSPISGHRSVSWYQQTPGQGLQFLFEYFSETQRNKGNFPGRFSGRQFSNSRSEMNVSTLELGDSALYLCASSFPEDEQFFGPGTRLTVL.

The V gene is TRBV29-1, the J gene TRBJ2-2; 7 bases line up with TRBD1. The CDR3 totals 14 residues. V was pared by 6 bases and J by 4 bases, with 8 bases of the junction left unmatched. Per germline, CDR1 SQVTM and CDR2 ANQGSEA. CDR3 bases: TGCAGCGTCCCGAAGCAGGGGGTCACCGGGGAGCTGTTTTTT. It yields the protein CSVPKQGVTGELFF.

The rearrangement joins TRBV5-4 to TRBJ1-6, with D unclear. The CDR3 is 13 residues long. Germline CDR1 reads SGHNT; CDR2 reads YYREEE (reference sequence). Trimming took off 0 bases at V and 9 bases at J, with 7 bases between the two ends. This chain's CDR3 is CASSLGPISPLHF. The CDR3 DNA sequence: TGTGCCAGCAGCTTGGGTCCTATTTCACCCCTCCACTTT.

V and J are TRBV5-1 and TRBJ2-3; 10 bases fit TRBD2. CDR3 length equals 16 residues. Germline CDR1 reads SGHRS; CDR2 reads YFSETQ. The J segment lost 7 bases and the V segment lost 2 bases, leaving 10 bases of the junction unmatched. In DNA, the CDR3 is TGCGCCAGCAGCTTTGACCGAGCGGGAGGGATTAATACGCAGTATTTT. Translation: CASSFDRAGGINTQYF.